A selection of T cell receptor beta chains follows, all from one sample in a study of cytomegalovirus exposure and HLA in healthy donors. TCRdb's copy holds only in-frame clones and misses some; the assay was immunoSEQ multiplex PCR. The table shows 100,000 to 150,000 clones, with around 84% occurring only once. Material for sequencing was PBMCs. The receptors were sampled from a man in his late teens or twenties in good health and CMV-seronegative. CDR3s include the opening cysteine and the closing phenylalanine or tryptophan. Each record gives: V gene, clone size, D gene, J gene, CDR3 DNA, CDR3 protein. The D gene is left open where the match is weak. Clone size appears in some rows only: once, few, many, or a class for an expanded clone.

V gene: TRBV5-6; clone size: .; D gene: TRBD2; J gene: TRBJ2-2; CDR3 DNA: TGTGCCAGCAGCTTGGTCGGGGGGACCGGGGAGCTGTTTTTT; CDR3 protein: CASSLVGGTGELFF
V gene: TRBV5-6; clone size: .; D gene: TRBD1; J gene: TRBJ1-1; CDR3 DNA: TGTGCCAGCAGCTTCAGACAGGGGATTGAAGCTTTCTTT; CDR3 protein: CASSFRQGIEAFF
V gene: TRBV29-1; clone size: once; D gene: .; J gene: TRBJ1-2; CDR3 DNA: TGCAGCGTTGACTCAGGGGATGGCTACACCTTC; CDR3 protein: CSVDSGDGYTF
V gene: TRBV5-8; clone size: .; D gene: TRBD1; J gene: TRBJ2-1; CDR3 DNA: TGTGCCAGCAGCTTGGGGACAGGGATCCTCGAGCAGTTCTTC; CDR3 protein: CASSLGTGILEQFF
V gene: TRBV7-2; clone size: .; D gene: .; J gene: TRBJ2-1; CDR3 DNA: TGTGCCAGCAGCCCCGAACGAGTTCATGAGCAGTTCTTC; CDR3 protein: CASSPERVHEQFF
V gene: TRBV2; clone size: .; D gene: .; J gene: TRBJ2-7; CDR3 DNA: TGTGCCAGCAGTGAAGGGGTGGAGGAGCAGTACTTC; CDR3 protein: CASSEGVEEQYF
V gene: TRBV27; clone size: .; D gene: .; J gene: TRBJ2-2; CDR3 DNA: TGTGCCAGCAGTTTATCGTATACCGGGGAGCTGTTTTTT; CDR3 protein: CASSLSYTGELFF
V gene: TRBV29-1; clone size: .; D gene: .; J gene: TRBJ2-2; CDR3 DNA: TGCAGCGTTGACCCAGAAACCGGGGAGCTGTTTTTT; CDR3 protein: CSVDPETGELFF
V gene: TRBV6-6; clone size: .; D gene: .; J gene: TRBJ2-3; CDR3 DNA: TGTGCCAGCAGTTACACGGGGGATACGCAGTATTTT; CDR3 protein: CASSYTGDTQYF
V gene: TRBV14; clone size: .; D gene: TRBD2; J gene: TRBJ2-3; CDR3 DNA: TGTGCCAGCAGCCAAATAGCGGGGCGAAGCACAGATACGCAGTATTTT; CDR3 protein: CASSQIAGRSTDTQYF
V gene: TRBV19; clone size: .; D gene: TRBD1; J gene: TRBJ1-2; CDR3 DNA: TGTGCCAGTACCCCAGGGAGACAGGGGGGCTATGGCTACACCTTC; CDR3 protein: CASTPGRQGGYGYTF
V gene: TRBV11-2; clone size: .; D gene: .; J gene: TRBJ1-1; CDR3 DNA: TGTGCCAGCAGCCGCGAGGGTACTGAAGCTTTCTTT; CDR3 protein: CASSREGTEAFF
V gene: TRBV7-2; clone size: .; D gene: TRBD2; J gene: TRBJ2-2; CDR3 DNA: TGTGCCAGCAGCTTAGTTACGGGGGGGCTTATCGGGGAGCTGTTTTTT; CDR3 protein: CASSLVTGGLIGELFF
V gene: TRBV11-3; clone size: few; D gene: .; J gene: TRBJ2-7; CDR3 DNA: TGTGCCAGCAGCAGGGGTCAGGGTAGGGCCTACGAGCAGTACTTC; CDR3 protein: CASSRGQGRAYEQYF
V gene: TRBV2; clone size: .; D gene: .; J gene: TRBJ2-7; CDR3 DNA: TGTGTTTTTTTCAAGCAGAAGGCGGCATACGAGCAGTACTTC; CDR3 protein: CVFFKQKAAYEQYF
V gene: TRBV19; clone size: .; D gene: .; J gene: TRBJ2-7; CDR3 DNA: TGTGCCAGTAGCTCCGTTGTGGGTAGCCACGAGCAGTACTTC; CDR3 protein: CASSSVVGSHEQYF
V gene: TRBV4-3; clone size: .; D gene: .; J gene: TRBJ2-3; CDR3 DNA: TGCGCCAGCAGCCGCACAAAGGGTGGGGGCACTGTAACAGATACGCAGTATTTT; CDR3 protein: CASSRTKGGGTVTDTQYF